This T cell receptor (beta chain) was observed in a study of T cell responses to AZD1222 COVID-19 vaccine. General study points: It was only after the peak T cell response that any repertoires were sampled.

Note on this clone: What it binds is unknown.

Generated by immunoSEQ multiplex PCR, the TCRdb table keeps only in-frame clones and is missing some. Altogether about 150,000 clones are present, 75% to 95% being singletons, with the ten largest covering under 4%. This CDR3 has 17 residues. With 5 bases removed from V and 7 bases from J, the gap between germline ends came to 21 bases. Per the germline V gene, CDR1 is SEHNR and CDR2 is FQNEAQ (reference sequence). The clonotype was recovered from an adult who received the AZD1222 COVID-19 vaccine. The V and J genes are TRBV7-9 and TRBJ1-6; tentative D call: TRBD1 (6 bases). The source was peripheral blood, collected 28 days after the second AZD1222 dose. CDR3 bases: TGTGCCAGCAGCCCTTGGGCGGGGGGCGTATTAAATTCACCCCTCCACTTT. Translating it yields CASSPWAGGVLNSPLHF.